These T cell receptor beta chains were read from a single sample in a study of regulatory T cells in long-lasting Graves disease. In TCRdb, the multiplex PCR reads were re-called with MiXCR into one record per CDR3 protein. The sample holds over 500,000 distinct CDR3 sequences, 15% to 20% seen once. This sample was also put to use in a study of T cells in Graves' hyperthyroidism and ophthalmopathy.

The sequencing here drew on peripheral blood mononuclear cells (PBMCs), taken at new diagnosis, from a patient treated with antithyroid drugs. The source is a man between 18 and 29 years old with Graves disease. Each CDR3 is given with its conserved first and last residue. D genes are given only for firm matches. Size tells how often a clone was seen (once, few, many) or the class of an expanded clone, and some rows leave it out.

-	-	TRBV29-1	TRBJ2-7	TGCAGCGTTCCCAGCGGGCTAAACTTTTACGAGCAGTACTTC	CSVPSGLNFYEQYF
-	-	TRBV28	TRBJ2-5	TGTGCCAGCAGTTCACCGGGACGGGAAGAGACCCAGTACTTC	CASSSPGREETQYF
TRBD2	-	TRBV6-2/TRBV6-3	TRBJ2-1	TGTGCCAGCAGCGAAGGACTAGCGGCTTACAATGAGCAGTTCTTC	CASSEGLAAYNEQFF
-	-	TRBV28	TRBJ1-1	TGTGCCAGCAGTTCGCCGACACCGAACACTGAAGCTTTCTTT	CASSSPTPNTEAFF
TRBD2	many	TRBV7-8	TRBJ2-3	TGTGCCAGCAGCTCTTTGGGACTAGCGGGAGGAGATACGCAGTATTTT	CASSSLGLAGGDTQYF
TRBD1	few	TRBV19	TRBJ1-6	TGTGCCAGTAGTATACACTCGACAGGGGATAATTCACCCCTCCACTTT	CASSIHSTGDNSPLHF
-	few	TRBV10-3	TRBJ2-7	TGTGCCATCACCGAACAGGGAAACGAGCAGTACTTC	CAITEQGNEQYF
-	-	TRBV5-1	TRBJ2-5	TGTGCCAGCAAGGGGACGGTACAAGAGACCCAGTACTTC	CASKGTVQETQYF
-	-	TRBV13	TRBJ2-5	TGTGCCAGCAGCTTAGCAGAGGAAGAGACCCAGTACTTC	CASSLAEEETQYF
TRBD2	few	TRBV7-3	TRBJ2-3	TGTGCCAGCAGGGCTAGCGGGAGATCAGATACGCAGTATTTT	CASRASGRSDTQYF
-	many	TRBV20-1	TRBJ2-7	TGCAGTGGGGACGCGGATAGCTCCTACGAGCAGTACTTC	CSGDADSSYEQYF
-	few	TRBV7-9	TRBJ2-1	TGTGCCAGCGGTGTTAGCGCTAATTACAATGAGCAGTTCTTC	CASGVSANYNEQFF
TRBD1	-	TRBV5-1	TRBJ2-6	TGCGCCAGCAGCTTGGGGGACAGCTCTGGGGCCAACGTCCTGACTTTC	CASSLGDSSGANVLTF
-	-	TRBV15	TRBJ1-5	TGTGCCACCAGCGAAGAAGGTGGTATAAACAATCAGCCCCAGCATTTT	CATSEEGGINNQPQHF
TRBD1	many	TRBV2	TRBJ2-3	TGCATCTCGACTCGGACAGGGACCACAGATACGCAGTATTTT	CISTRTGTTDTQYF
-	-	TRBV12-3/TRBV12-4	TRBJ1-2	TGTGCCAGCAGTGAATTTATGAGGGCGGGCTACACCTTC	CASSEFMRAGYTF
-	many	TRBV6-1	TRBJ2-7	TGTGCCAGCAGTGAAGTAAACAGGGGGGGACTGGACGAGCAGTACTTC	CASSEVNRGGLDEQYF
-	few	TRBV20-1	TRBJ1-6	TGCAGTGCTAGAGATCCGGGGCTCCTTCCCCTCCACTTT	CSARDPGLLPLHF
-	many	TRBV27	TRBJ1-1	TGTGCCAGCAGTTTTATCGGGGGACCTGAAGCTTTCTTT	CASSFIGGPEAFF
TRBD1	many	TRBV5-1	TRBJ1-1	TGCGCCAGCAGCTTGGGACAGGGGGTGTACACTGAAGCTTTCTTT	CASSLGQGVYTEAFF